What follows are 21 T cell receptor beta chains derived from one specimen sequenced in a study of CD8 T cells in Susac syndrome. Random hexamers were used to reverse transcribe roughly 0.45 to 1 ug of RNA. TCRdb fed the immunoSEQ multiplex PCR reads into MiXCR, producing one record per CDR3 protein. The sample has tens of thousands of distinct CDR3 sequences; about 94% are singletons. Sequencing was performed on CD4+ T cells from PBMCs. Receptors were obtained from a human donor with Susac syndrome.

The table lists this clonotype with a count of one. The chain employs TRBV15 and TRBJ1-1, with D possibly matching TRBD1 (5 bases). V lost 3 bases and J lost 3, with 8 bases in between. CDR3 length: 13 residues. Per the germline V gene, CDR1 is LNHNV and CDR2 is YYDKDF (reference sequence). The CDR3 spells CATSRAGYTEAFF. The DNA of the CDR3 is TGTGCCACCAGCAGGGCAGGGTACACTGAAGCTTTCTTT.

Here the CDR3 DNA reads TGCAGCGGGTCGAGATCCCAAGAGACCCAGTACTTC. This gives the protein CSGSRSQETQYF. This chain joins TRBV29-1 and TRBJ2-5; no clear D. The CDR3 runs to 12 residues. CDR1 is SQVTM and CDR2 is ANQGSEA in the germline V gene. Trimming stripped 7 bases from V and 1 base from J, with 10 bases between. Full variable domain (outside the CDR3, taken from reference TRBV29-1 and TRBJ2-5): SAVISQKPSRDICQRGTSLTIQCQVDSQVTMMFWYRQQPGQSLTLIATANQGSEATYESGFVIDKFPISRPNLTFSTLTVSNMSPEDSSIYLCSGSRSQETQYFGPGTRLLVL.

The chain has TRBV5-4 and TRBJ2-7; D is undetermined. There are 13 residues in the CDR3. V was trimmed by 4 bases and J by 3 bases, leaving 11 bases between them. CDR1 and CDR2 (germline): SGHNT, YYREEE (reference sequence). This CDR3 is CASSVGNSYEQYF. CDR3 DNA: TGTGCCAGCAGCGTGGGCAATAGCTACGAGCAGTACTTC.

The J gene is TRBJ1-1, the V gene TRBV2; unclear D gene. This CDR3 comprises 15 residues. Trimming shortened V by 6 bases and J by 0 bases, and 14 bases separated the two germline ends. Looked up from germline, CDR1 is SNHLY and CDR2 is FYNNEI. The CDR3 loop is CASSRIRQLNTEAFF. The CDR3 nucleotides read TGTGCCAGCAGCCGAATCCGCCAGCTGAACACTGAAGCTTTCTTT.

The DNA of the CDR3 is TGTGCCAGCAGCGCCCGAAATTCCGGGGCCAACGTCCTGACTTTC. This encodes CASSARNSGANVLTF. This chain joins TRBV9 and TRBJ2-6; unclear D gene. From germline, CDR1 is SGDLS and CDR2 YYNGEE. This CDR3 is built from 15 residues. V lost 3 bases, J lost 4 bases, and 11 bases lay in between.

The rearrangement uses TRBV11-1 and TRBJ2-5, with unresolved D. Between the trimmed V and J ends, which lost 5 bases and 0 bases, there was a span of 10 bases. CDR1 and CDR2 from the germline V gene are SGHAT and FQDESV (reference sequence). This CDR3 is built from 14 residues. The CDR3 nucleotides read TGTGCCAGCAGCGACAACTCCTACCAAGAGACCCAGTACTTC. Encoded protein: CASSDNSYQETQYF.

The chain carries TRBV30 and TRBJ1-1; no clear D gene. The CDR3 has 13 residues. Germline V CDR1 and CDR2: GTSNPN, SVGIG (reference sequence). The V end lost 2 bases, the J end lost 3 bases, and 10 bases lay between the germline ends. The CDR3 region has the DNA TGTGCCTGGAGTATTGATAGGGACACTGAAGCTTTCTTT. As protein: CAWSIDRDTEAFF.

The CDR3 nucleotides read TGTGCCAGCAGTTTCGACATCTCCAATCAGCCCCAGCATTTT. Translation gives CASSFDISNQPQHF. The rearrangement uses TRBV12-3 or TRBV12-4 and TRBJ1-5, with D unclear. The CDR3 contains 14 residues. The V gene lost 3 bases and the J gene lost 3 bases, with 9 bases spanning the gap.

The chain is built from TRBV12-3 or TRBV12-4 and TRBJ2-5; possible D gene TRBD1, 6 bases. The CDR3 covers 12 residues. Deletions cut 6 bases from V and 14 bases from J, with 19 bases between. CDR3 sequence (DNA): TGTGCCAGCAGCTGGTCGACAGGTCGCCTTTACTTC. Its protein is CASSWSTGRLYF.

J is TRBJ1-6 and V is TRBV12-3 or TRBV12-4; D uncertain. CDR3 length: 14 residues. Trimming cost V 7 bases and J 10 bases, with 17 bases left between them. CDR3 in DNA: TGTGCCAGCACCCTCCAAGGAATAGGGTCACCCCTCCACTTT. Translated, it gives CASTLQGIGSPLHF.

V usage is TRBV12-3 or TRBV12-4 and J usage is TRBJ2-3; 8 bases align to TRBD1. J was trimmed by 4 bases and V by 5 bases; bases with no gene match: 5. The CDR3 length is 14 residues. The CDR3 region has the DNA TGTGCCAGCAGTAAAGCGACAGGGGCAGATACGCAGTATTTT. Its translation is CASSKATGADTQYF.

The chain carries TRBV5-4 and TRBJ2-7; the match to TRBD1 covers 8 bases. V dropped 4 bases and J dropped 1; count of bases not matched to a gene: 7. The germline CDR1 and CDR2 sequences are SGHNT and YYREEE (reference sequence). The CDR3 has 15 amino acids. The CDR3 protein is CASSLRTGPSYEQYF. CDR3 in DNA: TGTGCCAGCAGCCTACGGACAGGGCCGTCCTACGAGCAGTACTTC. Full variable domain (outside the CDR3, taken from reference TRBV5-4 and TRBJ2-7): ETGVTQSPTHLIKTRGQQVTLRCSSQSGHNTVSWYQQALGQGPQFIFQYYREEENGRGNFPPRFSGLQFPNYSSELNVNALELDDSALYLCASSLRTGPSYEQYFGPGTRLTVT.

V is TRBV30 and J is TRBJ2-5; a weak D match, TRBD1 (5 bases). V shed 1 base and J shed 4 bases, with 13 bases lying between them. From germline, CDR1 is GTSNPN and CDR2 SVGIG (reference sequence). The CDR3 totals 14 residues. The CDR3 sequence: CAWSEDSFAETQYF. The CDR3 DNA follows: TGTGCCTGGAGTGAAGACAGTTTCGCAGAGACCCAGTACTTC.

The gene calls are TRBV12-3 or TRBV12-4 and TRBJ2-3; 8 nucleotides match TRBD2. The CDR3 consists of 14 residues. J lost 2 bases, V lost 5 bases, and 3 bases had no gene match. The DNA of the CDR3 is TGTGCCAGCAGTCGAGCGGGGGTCACAGATACGCAGTATTTT. Translation gives CASSRAGVTDTQYF.

J is TRBJ1-2 and V is TRBV7-9, with 7 bases lining up with TRBD1. CDR3 length equals 16 residues. Losses at the gene ends were 3 bases for V and 3 bases for J; bases not matched to a gene: 10. Germline loops: CDR1 SEHNR, CDR2 FQNEAQ (reference sequence). CDR3 residues: CASSFGWTGLDYGYTF. CDR3 bases: TGTGCCAGCAGCTTCGGATGGACAGGTCTGGACTATGGCTACACCTTC.

The chain links TRBV20-1 to TRBJ2-1; D call uncertain. The germline CDR1 and CDR2 sequences are DFQATT and SNEGSKA (reference sequence). This CDR3 contains 13 residues. V lost 6 bases to trimming and J lost 4 bases, with 13 bases between them. This CDR3 reads CSAGISPYNEQFF. CDR3 in DNA: TGCAGTGCAGGTATCTCCCCTTACAATGAGCAGTTCTTC.

The chain combines TRBV20-1 with TRBJ1-5; 10 bases agree with TRBD1. CDR1 is DFQATT and CDR2 is SNEGSKA in the germline V gene (reference sequence). CDR3 size: 15 residues. V was pared by 2 bases and J by 1 base, with 2 bases of the junction left unmatched. The CDR3 nucleotides are TGCAGTGCTAGAAGGACAGGGGGGAGCAATCAGCCCCAGCATTTT. This gives the protein CSARRTGGSNQPQHF.

The V call is TRBV20-1, the J call TRBJ2-3; D may be TRBD2 (6 bases). Germline CDR1 reads DFQATT; CDR2 reads SNEGSKA (reference sequence). V was shortened by 6 bases and J by 4 bases, with 23 bases between the two germline ends. The CDR3 spans 16 residues. This CDR3 is CSAQQEGAGNADTQYF. The CDR3 region has the DNA TGCAGTGCCCAACAGGAGGGCGCGGGGAACGCAGATACGCAGTATTTT.

The chain employs TRBV29-1 and TRBJ2-1; 14 bases are shared with TRBD2. This CDR3 contains 15 residues. CDR1 is SQVTM and CDR2 is ANQGSEA in the germline V gene. The ends lost 4 bases at V and 4 bases at J; junction bases unmatched: 3. In nucleotides, the CDR3 is TGCAGCGTTGGACTAGCGGGGGGGCCATACAATGAGCAGTTCTTC. The encoded protein is CSVGLAGGPYNEQFF.

The chain has TRBV30 and TRBJ1-5; D unresolved. Germline V gene sequence: CDR1 GTSNPN, CDR2 SVGIG (reference sequence). Trimming removed 2 bases at V and 6 bases at J, with 14 bases between. CDR3 length: 14 amino acids. The DNA of the CDR3 is TGTGCCTGGAGTTATGGAGGGTCCGGTCAGCCCCAGCATTTT. The encoded protein is CAWSYGGSGQPQHF.

This clonotype was counted once. The chain links TRBV9 to TRBJ1-2; 8 bases map to TRBD1. Losses at the gene ends were 0 bases for V and 5 bases for J; bases not matched to a gene: 9. This CDR3 is built from 16 residues. The germline CDR1 and CDR2 sequences are SGDLS and YYNGEE. CDR3 in amino acids: CASSVASGGGGYGYTF. Written as DNA, the CDR3 is TGTGCCAGCAGCGTAGCTTCAGGGGGCGGAGGATATGGCTACACCTTC.